The 21 T cell receptor beta chains presented below share a single source sample, sequenced in a study of identical twins (dated by TCRdb to between 2015 and 2016). The library relied on 5' RACE. Sequenced on an Illumina HiSeq 2000. Using fastp trimming at Q25 and MiXCR clonotype assembly, TCRdb reanalyzed the public sequencing data and kept in-frame beta chains. Entries that share a CDR3 protein sequence are merged under the most common genes and DNA. The sample table lists 410,000 or so distinct CDR3 sequences, under 20% of them with a count of one. Roughly 12% of the sample comes from the top ten. The sample comprised naive T cells sorted from blood. The intended sense of this specimen's cell subset or site label: cells isolated with a human naive T-cell isolation kit. These receptors were taken from a man between 50 and 59 years old in good health.

This clonotype was counted only a few times. The chain combines TRBV20-1 with TRBJ2-5; 8 bases are shared with TRBD2. CDR1 and CDR2 (germline): DFQATT, SNEGSKA (reference sequence). There are 15 residues in the CDR3. The V gene end was trimmed by 5 bases and the J gene end by 6 bases; junction bases not matched to a gene: 14. The CDR3 is CSARGSSGRGQTQYF. CDR3 nucleotide sequence: TGCAGTGCTCGCGGGTCGAGCGGGAGAGGGCAGACCCAGTACTTC.

A few counts support this clonotype. The chain's CDR3 is CASRRQGITIYF. The CDR3 nucleotides read TGTGCCAGCAGGCGACAGGGAATAACCATATATTTT. This chain uses TRBV6-1 with TRBJ1-3; 7 bases map to TRBD1. The germline gives CDR1 MNHNS, CDR2 SASEGT. The CDR3 extends over 12 amino acids. V dropped 6 bases and J dropped 10; count of bases not matched to a gene: 6.

J is TRBJ1-6 and V is TRBV12-3 or TRBV12-4; 9 positions match TRBD1. The junction had 6 bases not matched to a gene; V was cut back by 5 bases and J by 10 bases. The CDR3 runs to 14 residues. The CDR3 DNA sequence: TGTGCCAGCAGTCTTACAGGGGGCTTATCACCCCTCCACTTT. Amino acid sequence: CASSLTGGLSPLHF.

V gene TRBV6-2 or TRBV6-3 combines with J gene TRBJ1-1; D unclear. Germline lookup yields CDR1 MNHEY and CDR2 SVGEGT. Trimming cost V 5 bases and J 6 bases, with 10 bases left between them. The CDR3 totals 12 residues. DNA of the CDR3: TGTGCCAGCAGTGTGCGTGGAGCTGAAGCTTTCTTT. It encodes CASSVRGAEAFF.

V is TRBV20-1 and J is TRBJ1-3; the D gene is possibly TRBD1 (5 bases). The germline V gene has CDR1 DFQATT and CDR2 SNEGSKA (reference sequence). Trimming cost V 0 bases and J 2 bases, with 8 bases left between them. CDR3 size: 14 residues. The CDR3 loop is CSARDSGAGNTIYF. CDR3 DNA: TGCAGTGCTAGAGATTCGGGGGCTGGAAACACCATATATTTT.

This clonotype appeared many times. The V and J genes are TRBV10-3 and TRBJ2-5; TRBD1 is a possible D gene (6 bases). Trimming cost V 6 bases and J 0 bases, with 11 bases left between them. Germline CDR1 ENHRY, CDR2 SYGVKD. This CDR3 has 14 amino acids. DNA of the CDR3: TGTGCCATCAGCCGGGACACCTACCAAGAGACCCAGTACTTC. The encoded protein is CAISRDTYQETQYF.

This clonotype was recorded many times. V gene TRBV29-1 combines with J gene TRBJ1-1; a weak D match, TRBD1 (6 bases). The CDR3 loop spans 16 amino acids. Trimming left V 2 bases short and J 4 bases short, with 20 bases between. Germline loops: CDR1 SQVTM, CDR2 ANQGSEA. CDR3 region: CSVEPQVEGGSTEAFF. The CDR3 region has the DNA TGCAGCGTTGAACCCCAGGTGGAGGGGGGGTCCACTGAAGCTTTCTTT.

The chain joins TRBV5-5 to TRBJ2-3; D not resolved. Germline V gene data show CDR1 as SGHKS and CDR2 as YYEKEE (reference sequence). Between the trimmed V and J ends, which lost 0 bases and 2 bases, there was a span of 7 bases. The length of the CDR3 is 14 residues. CDR3 nucleotides: TGTGCCAGCAGCTTGGAGAGGTACACAGATACGCAGTATTTT. It encodes CASSLERYTDTQYF. Together with reference TRBV5-5 and TRBJ2-3, the CDR3 gives the full variable domain: DAGVTQSPTHLIKTRGQQVTLRCSPISGHKSVSWYQQVLGQGPQFIFQYYEKEERGRGNFPDRFSARQFPNYSSELNVNALLLGDSALYLCASSLERYTDTQYFGPGTRLTVL.

This clonotype was seen repeatedly, ten times or more. This chain uses TRBV4-2 with TRBJ2-3; TRBD1 matches 8 bases. The CDR3 length is 15 residues. Germline V lookup: CDR1 LGHNA, CDR2 YNFKEQ. V shed 6 bases and J 3 bases; nucleotides not matched to a gene: 8. CDR3 DNA sequence: TGTGCCAGCAGGTGGACAGGGAAAATGACAGATACGCAGTATTTT. Translation gives CASRWTGKMTDTQYF.

This clonotype was recorded a few times. The chain carries TRBV12-3 or TRBV12-4 and TRBJ1-3, with a possible D match to TRBD1 (6 bases). CDR3 length equals 18 residues. V shed 0 bases and J shed 2 bases, with 17 bases lying between them. The CDR3 nucleotides read TGTGCCAGCAGTTTAGCGCTCCCGGGGGCCGGGACTGGAAACACCATATATTTT. Amino acids: CASSLALPGAGTGNTIYF.

This clonotype appeared a few times. This chain uses TRBV6-5 with TRBJ1-2; D call uncertain. The germline CDR1 and CDR2 sequences are MNHEY and SVGAGI. The V end lost 1 base, the J end lost 8 bases, and 8 bases lay between the germline ends. The length of the CDR3 is 12 residues. This CDR3 reads CASSYFGEGYTF. The CDR3 nucleotides are TGTGCCAGCAGTTACTTTGGGGAAGGCTACACCTTC.

The chain carries TRBV28 and TRBJ2-1, with D maybe TRBD1 (5 bases). Germline loops: CDR1 MDHEN, CDR2 SYDVKM. CDR3 size: 17 residues. V was cut by 2 bases and J by 6 bases, with 20 bases left in between. In nucleotides, the CDR3 is TGTGCCAGCAGTTTAAGTAGGGGATTCTCACCGCTCAATGAGCAGTTCTTC. Protein sequence: CASSLSRGFSPLNEQFF.

This clonotype has a handful of counts. The chain carries TRBV29-1 and TRBJ2-1, with D possibly being TRBD1 (6 bases). Germline lookup yields CDR1 SQVTM and CDR2 ANQGSEA. This CDR3 has 13 amino acids. With 3 bases removed from V and 13 bases from J, the gap between germline ends came to 19 bases. This CDR3 is CSVDKDGRGIQFF. In DNA form, the CDR3 reads TGCAGCGTTGATAAGGATGGCAGGGGAATTCAGTTCTTC.

The V call is TRBV5-1, the J call TRBJ1-1; the D is unclear. V lost 5 bases, J lost 3 bases, and 17 bases lay in between. Germline CDR1 and CDR2: SGHRS and YFSETQ. The CDR3 sequence is 15 residues long. In DNA form, the CDR3 reads TGCGCCAGCAGAATAGCACAACCTGGGGACACTGAAGCTTTCTTT. Amino acids: CASRIAQPGDTEAFF.

The table lists this clonotype with a few counts. The genes are TRBV7-9 and TRBJ2-3; D call uncertain. The CDR3 is 16 amino acids. V was cut by 6 bases and J by 4 bases, with 20 bases left in between. The germline gives CDR1 SEHNR, CDR2 FQNEAQ (reference sequence). For the CDR3, the DNA is TGTGCCAGCAGAGCAGTTGATGATATGCGGCCAGATACGCAGTATTTT. Its protein is CASRAVDDMRPDTQYF.

This chain connects TRBV7-2 to TRBJ2-1; TRBD2 agrees at 7 bases. CDR3 length: 15 amino acids. V was clipped by 5 bases and J by 3 bases; unmatched bases: 7. Germline assignment: CDR1 SGHTA and CDR2 FQGNSA. The CDR3 loop reads CASSGGGTHYNEQFF. DNA for the CDR3: TGTGCCAGCAGCGGGGGGGGGACCCACTACAATGAGCAGTTCTTC.

V is TRBV9 and J is TRBJ1-4, with 8 bases matching TRBD1. Germline-derived CDR1 and CDR2 are SGDLS and YYNGEE. The CDR3 is made up of 15 amino acids. V shed 4 bases, J shed 2 bases, and the junction held 4 bases outside the gene matches. CDR3 nucleotides: TGTGCCAGCAGCCCTACAGGGGGGACTAATGAAAAACTGTTTTTT. It specifies CASSPTGGTNEKLFF. The variable domain in full, with the rest retrieved from reference TRBV9 and TRBJ1-4, is DSGVTQTPKHLITATGQRVTLRCSPRSGDLSVYWYQQSLDQGLQFLIQYYNGEERAKGNILERFSAQQFPDLHSELNLSSLELGDSALYFCASSPTGGTNEKLFFGSGTQLSVL.

The chain links TRBV5-4 to TRBJ1-3, with D tentatively TRBD1 (5 bases). V shed 4 bases and J shed 2 bases, with 13 bases lying between them. The CDR3 totals 15 residues. Germline CDR1 reads SGHNT; CDR2 reads YYREEE (reference sequence). CDR3 in amino acids: CASSPEPGTGNTIYF. DNA of the CDR3: TGTGCCAGCAGCCCAGAGCCAGGGACTGGAAACACCATATATTTT.

The chain uses TRBV20-1 and TRBJ2-4; D may be TRBD1 (5 bases). Looked up from germline, CDR1 is DFQATT and CDR2 is SNEGSKA (reference sequence). Trimming removed 4 bases from V and 0 bases from J, with 10 bases in between. There are 14 residues in the CDR3. CDR3 region: CSANQGLAKNIQYF. CDR3 DNA sequence: TGCAGTGCTAATCAGGGTTTAGCCAAAAACATTCAGTACTTC.

V gene TRBV7-9 combines with J gene TRBJ2-7; TRBD1 matches 7 bases. The CDR3 covers 13 residues. The V segment lost 5 bases and the J segment 7 bases; nucleotides outside the gene matches: 8. Germline V gene sequence: CDR1 SEHNR, CDR2 FQNEAQ (reference sequence). For the CDR3, the DNA is TGTGCCAGCAGCCACGGGACAGATCCTGAGCAGTACTTC. It codes for CASSHGTDPEQYF.

This chain links TRBV5-1 with TRBJ2-5; 9 bases align to TRBD1. The CDR3 runs to 16 residues. V shed 4 bases and J 1 base; nucleotides not matched to a gene: 8. Germline CDR1 reads SGHRS; CDR2 reads YFSETQ. The CDR3 loop reads CASSTGTGNLQETQYF. Here the CDR3 DNA reads TGCGCCAGCAGCACCGGGACAGGGAACCTCCAAGAGACCCAGTACTTC.